A single T cell receptor (beta chain) is shown here with its context. Here immunoSEQ multiplex PCR was the method, and the copy in TCRdb shows in-frame clones only, minus some. The sample has 100,000 to 150,000 clones; over 90% are singletons. The sample originates from a study of T cell responses to AZD1222 COVID-19 vaccine. The CDR3 runs to 12 residues. The germline V gene has CDR1 MGHDK and CDR2 SYGVNS. Between the trimmed V and J ends, which lost 7 bases and 7 bases, there was a span of 13 bases. The input for sequencing was peripheral blood, taken on day 0 of AZD1222 vaccination. The chain carries TRBV25-1 and TRBJ1-1, with D possibly being TRBD1 (6 bases). This clonotype originated in an adult in good health. This CDR3 is CASKGSGDEAFF. The CDR3 coding sequence is TGTGCCAGCAAGGGGTCAGGGGATGAAGCTTTCTTT.